This T cell receptor (beta chain) was sequenced during a study of blood T cell repertoires in COVID-19. Looking at the study overall: Spain, Italy and the United States supplied samples that represented acute and convalescent COVID-19. PBMCs, B-cell-depleted T cells, or T cells were the source of the cDNA or gDNA that made up the material.

Trimming left V 1 base short and J 4 bases short, with 14 bases between. This CDR3 is built from 16 residues. Germline V gene sequence: CDR1 LGHNA, CDR2 YNFKEQ. Repertoires were generated with immunoSEQ multiplex PCR, while TCRdb's copy carries only in-frame clones and drops some. The sample consists of approximately 400,000 clones, roughly 80% of them appearing once. This receptor was taken from a human donor with acute or convalescent COVID-19. The donor label of this sample is uncertain. The specimen was peripheral blood. The rearrangement joins TRBV4-2 to TRBJ1-5; tentatively, D is TRBD1 (6 bases). For the CDR3, the DNA is TGTGCCAGCAGCCAAGGTACTTCAGGGGAAAATCAGCCCCAGCATTTT. It specifies CASSQGTSGENQPQHF.